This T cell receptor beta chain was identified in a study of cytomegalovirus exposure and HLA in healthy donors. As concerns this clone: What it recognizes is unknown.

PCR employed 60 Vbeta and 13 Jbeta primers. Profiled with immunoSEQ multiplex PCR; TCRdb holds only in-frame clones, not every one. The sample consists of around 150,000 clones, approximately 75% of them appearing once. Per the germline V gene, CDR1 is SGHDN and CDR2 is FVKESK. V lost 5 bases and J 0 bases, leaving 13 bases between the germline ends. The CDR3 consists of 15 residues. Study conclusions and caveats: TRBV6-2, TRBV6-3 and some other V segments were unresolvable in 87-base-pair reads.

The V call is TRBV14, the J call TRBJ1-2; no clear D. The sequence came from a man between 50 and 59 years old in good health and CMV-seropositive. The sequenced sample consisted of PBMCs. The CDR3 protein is CASSGREGANYGYTF. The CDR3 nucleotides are TGTGCCAGCAGCGGTCGCGAGGGAGCTAACTATGGCTACACCTTC.